This entry lists 14 T cell receptor beta chains sequenced from one sample in a study of cytomegalovirus exposure and HLA in healthy donors. Use of 60 Vbeta and 13 Jbeta primers characterized the PCR. Sequenced by immunoSEQ multiplex PCR; TCRdb stores in-frame clones only, minus some. This repertoire shows about 190,000 clones, over 60% found once; its top ten account for about 4.6%. The specimen was PBMCs. These receptors were taken from a young man in good health and CMV-seropositive.

The chain couples TRBV14 to TRBJ1-2; possibly TRBD1 for D (5 bases). The CDR3 totals 15 residues. The germline V and J ends were trimmed by 3 bases and 0 bases, with 11 bases remaining between them. The germline V gene has CDR1 SGHDN and CDR2 FVKESK. The CDR3 is CASSHLQETNYGYTF. The DNA of the CDR3 is TGTGCCAGCAGCCACTTACAGGAGACTAACTATGGCTACACCTTC.

The chain links TRBV30 to TRBJ1-3; no reliable D call. Germline loops: CDR1 GTSNPN, CDR2 SVGIG (reference sequence). The CDR3 is 13 residues long. The V gene lost 0 bases and the J gene lost 4 bases, with 7 bases spanning the gap. Here the CDR3 reads CAWSVIRGNTIYF. CDR3 nucleotides: TGTGCCTGGAGTGTTATCAGGGGAAACACCATATATTTT.

The genes are TRBV5-6 and TRBJ1-1; D is unresolved. V was shortened by 2 bases and J by 3 bases, with 8 bases between the two germline ends. The CDR3 has 13 amino acids. Germline V gene sequence: CDR1 SGHDT, CDR2 YYEEEE. The CDR3: CASSFPSDTEAFF. The CDR3 DNA follows: TGTGCCAGCAGCTTCCCCAGCGACACTGAAGCTTTCTTT.

The chain couples TRBV7-2 to TRBJ1-1, with a possible D match to TRBD1 (6 bases). The CDR3 spans 16 residues. Trimming took 4 bases from V and 2 from J, leaving 17 bases between them. Germline V CDR1 and CDR2: SGHTA, FQGNSA. The CDR3 loop reads CASSSSPGGLNTEAFF. Here the CDR3 DNA reads TGTGCCAGCAGCTCCTCCCCCGGGGGGCTTAACACTGAAGCTTTCTTT.

This chain uses TRBV19 with TRBJ2-7; 10 bases fit TRBD2. This CDR3 is built from 16 residues. After removal of 4 bases from V and 0 bases from J, the junction contained 6 bases not matched to a gene. Germline V lookup: CDR1 LNHDA, CDR2 SQIVND (reference sequence). CDR3 DNA sequence: TGTGCCAGTAGTAAACAGGGACTAGCGAGCTCCTACGAGCAGTACTTC. It translates to CASSKQGLASSYEQYF.

The chain links TRBV10-1 to TRBJ1-6; the match to TRBD1 covers 11 bases. Germline values: CDR1 WNHNN, CDR2 SYGVQD (reference sequence). The J segment lost 17 bases and the V segment lost 10 bases, leaving 19 bases of the junction unmatched. The CDR3 is 15 amino acids. In DNA form, the CDR3 reads TGCGCCACCCCCCGGACAGGGGGCGAGCCGCGTATATTCCACTTT. It yields the protein CATPRTGGEPRIFHF.

This sequence joins TRBV6-5 and TRBJ1-2; the match to TRBD1 covers 7 bases. Trimming at V came to 2 bases and at J to 8 bases, leaving 8 bases not matched to a gene. Looked up from germline, CDR1 is MNHEY and CDR2 is SVGAGI. The CDR3 runs to 14 residues. CDR3 sequence: CASSYSRGRYGYTF. The CDR3 nucleotides read TGTGCCAGCAGTTACAGCAGGGGGAGGTACGGCTACACCTTC.

The V call is TRBV28, the J call TRBJ2-3, with D possibly being TRBD1 (6 bases). CDR1 is MDHEN, CDR2 SYDVKM, per germline. The germline V and J ends were trimmed by 3 bases and 3 bases, with 13 bases remaining between them. This CDR3 region has 15 residues. CDR3 bases: TGTGCCAGCAGTTTTACAGGGAAAGGTACAGATACGCAGTATTTT. The encoded protein is CASSFTGKGTDTQYF.

This clone was recorded a few times. The chain uses TRBV5-8 and TRBJ2-5; maybe TRBD1 (6 bases). Germline V gives CDR1 SGHTS, CDR2 YDEGEE. Trimming took off 4 bases at V and 5 bases at J, with 18 bases between the two ends. This CDR3 has 15 residues. CDR3 sequence: CASSRVGTLGETQYF. Written as DNA, the CDR3 is TGTGCCAGCAGCCGGGTGGGGACATTAGGGGAGACCCAGTACTTC.

V is TRBV5-1 and J is TRBJ1-5, with a possible D match to TRBD1 (5 bases). V was shortened by 1 base and J by 3 bases, with 11 bases between the two germline ends. From germline, CDR1 is SGHRS and CDR2 YFSETQ. CDR3 length: 15 amino acids. The CDR3 DNA sequence: TGCGCCAGCAGCTTGATGGCAGGGCTCAATCAGCCCCAGCATTTT. Translated, it gives CASSLMAGLNQPQHF.

CDR3 amino acids: CASTLNYEQYF. CDR3 sequence (DNA): TGTGCCAGCACTCTAAACTACGAGCAGTACTTC. The V and J genes are TRBV25-1 and TRBJ2-7; no clear D gene. Germline-derived CDR1 and CDR2 are MGHDK and SYGVNS. V lost 7 bases and J 3 bases, leaving 7 bases between the germline ends. This CDR3 has 11 amino acids.

The CDR3 nucleotides are TGTGCCAGCAGTTACGAGGGGAGGGCAAACATTCAGTACTTC. Translation gives CASSYEGRANIQYF. The chain joins TRBV6-5 to TRBJ2-4; 7 bases are shared with TRBD2. After removal of 2 bases from V and 6 bases from J, the junction contained 4 bases not matched to a gene. This CDR3 is 14 amino acids long. In germline, CDR1 is MNHEY, CDR2 SVGAGI.

V usage is TRBV29-1 and J usage is TRBJ1-2; a weak D match, TRBD1 (5 bases). Trimming took 3 bases from V and 7 from J, leaving 9 bases between them. The germline gives CDR1 SQVTM, CDR2 ANQGSEA. CDR3 length: 11 amino acids. The CDR3, as DNA: TGCAGCGTTGACAGGGCGTTTGGCTACACCTTC. This gives the protein CSVDRAFGYTF. Supplemented by reference TRBV29-1 and TRBJ1-2, the full variable domain reads SAVISQKPSRDICQRGTSLTIQCQVDSQVTMMFWYRQQPGQSLTLIATANQGSEATYESGFVIDKFPISRPNLTFSTLTVSNMSPEDSSIYLCSVDRAFGYTFGSGTRLTVV.

The chain uses TRBV30 and TRBJ2-7, with 9 bases aligning to TRBD1. Trimming at V came to 5 bases and at J to 6 bases, leaving 8 bases not matched to a gene. The CDR3 runs to 13 residues. Germline V gene sequence: CDR1 GTSNPN, CDR2 SVGIG (reference sequence). The CDR3 spells CAWARDRAAEQYF. For the CDR3, the DNA is TGTGCCTGGGCCCGGGACAGGGCAGCCGAGCAGTACTTC.